This T cell receptor (beta chain) was sequenced during a study of cytomegalovirus exposure and HLA in healthy donors. Remarks on this clone: The antigen remains unidentified.

The germline V and J ends were trimmed by 6 bases and 5 bases, with 20 bases remaining between them. Per germline, CDR1 SGDLS and CDR2 YYNGEE. This CDR3 comprises 16 residues. Primers: 60 Vbeta forward and 13 Jbeta reverse. The table came from immunoSEQ multiplex PCR; TCRdb's copy has only in-frame clones and leaves some out. The table records about 95,000 clones, just over 70% of them present only once. Overall study results and limits: It was likely that a cluster of highly shared sequence variants was a sequencing artifact.

Sequences were obtained from PBMCs. This clonotype was sampled from a man aged 55 to 70 in good health and CMV-seronegative. The chain recombines TRBV9 with TRBJ2-2; a possible D gene is TRBD2 (7 bases). The CDR3 spells CASKRGEGGGTGELFF. In nucleotides, the CDR3 is TGTGCCAGCAAGAGGGGCGAGGGGGGGGGAACCGGGGAGCTGTTTTTT.